A single sample gave rise to the 17 T cell receptor beta chains below, sequenced in a study of T cell responses to AZD1222 COVID-19 vaccine. Clones were sequenced by immunoSEQ multiplex PCR, and TCRdb holds only the in-frame ones, with some missing. The sample carries about 150,000 clones, approximately 90% recorded once. The input for sequencing was peripheral blood, taken on day 0 of AZD1222 vaccination. The source is an adult in good health.

This chain connects TRBV7-2 to TRBJ1-1; TRBD1 is a possible D gene (5 bases). Germline-derived CDR1 and CDR2 are SGHTA and FQGNSA. V lost 4 bases and J 1 base, leaving 7 bases between the germline ends. The CDR3 has 13 residues. CDR3 residues: CASSSRGNTEAFF. The CDR3 DNA sequence: TGTGCCAGCAGCTCTAGGGGGAACACTGAAGCTTTCTTT.

This rearrangement joins TRBV12-5 to TRBJ2-2, with D hard to call. CDR1 LGHNT and CDR2 FRNRAP come from the germline V gene. V gave up 3 bases and J gave up 0 bases, with 5 bases separating them. The CDR3 extends over 14 amino acids. In nucleotides, the CDR3 is TGTGCTAGTGGTTTTATTCCGAACACCGGGGAGCTGTTTTTT. Translating it yields CASGFIPNTGELFF. Drawing the rest from reference TRBV12-5 and TRBJ2-2, the complete variable domain is DARVTQTPRHKVTEMGQEVTMRCQPILGHNTVFWYRQTMMQGLELLAYFRNRAPLDDSGMPKDRFSAEMPDATLATLKIQPSEPRDSAVYFCASGFIPNTGELFFGEGSRLTVL.

The rearrangement uses TRBV4-1 and TRBJ1-1; perhaps TRBD1 as D (5 bases). V gave up 4 bases and J gave up 4 bases, with 16 bases separating them. Germline values: CDR1 MGHRA, CDR2 YSYEKL. CDR3 length equals 15 residues. DNA for the CDR3: TGCGCCAGCAGCCCTGGGACCCCGGGAACCACTGAAGCTTTCTTT. Translating gives CASSPGTPGTTEAFF.

The rearrangement uses TRBV30 and TRBJ2-2, with D unclear. Trimming took 4 bases from V and 2 from J, leaving 5 bases between them. The CDR3 has 12 residues. Germline lookup yields CDR1 GTSNPN and CDR2 SVGIG (reference sequence). The CDR3 bases are TGTGCCTGGAACAGAAACACCGGGGAGCTGTTTTTT. Encoded protein: CAWNRNTGELFF. Looking up the rest from reference TRBV30 and TRBJ2-2 gives the full variable domain: SQTIHQWPATLVQPVGSPLSLECTVEGTSNPNLYWYRQAAGRGLQLLFYSVGIGQISSEVPQNLSASRPQDRQFILSSKKLLLSDSGFYLCAWNRNTGELFFGEGSRLTVL.

This clone was recorded once. The chain combines TRBV6-5 with TRBJ2-3, with no clear D. The V end was cut by 2 bases, the J end by 2 bases, with 11 bases between. The germline CDR1 and CDR2 sequences are MNHEY and SVGAGI. The length of the CDR3 is 15 residues. The CDR3 is CASSYRETPTDTQYF. The CDR3 DNA follows: TGTGCCAGCAGTTACAGAGAGACCCCCACAGATACGCAGTATTTT.

The J gene is TRBJ2-7, the V gene TRBV6-6, with TRBD2 matching over 12 bases. Germline-derived CDR1 and CDR2 are MNHNY and SVGAGI (reference sequence). With 5 bases clipped from V and 1 base from J, the junction kept 9 bases outside the gene matches. The CDR3 has 17 amino acids. The chain's CDR3 is CASSLHWTSGESYEQYV. The CDR3 DNA follows: TGTGCCAGCAGTCTTCACTGGACTAGCGGGGAATCCTACGAGCAGTACGTC.

The chain joins TRBV18 to TRBJ2-3; D uncertain. With 2 bases removed from V and 3 bases from J, the gap between germline ends came to 9 bases. Germline loops: CDR1 KGHSH, CDR2 LQKENI. The CDR3 contains 14 residues. The CDR3: CASSPMAVTDTQYF. The DNA for the CDR3 is TGTGCCAGCTCACCAATGGCAGTTACAGATACGCAGTATTTT.

The chain couples TRBV3-1 (or the pseudogene TRBV3-2) to TRBJ1-6; D remains ambiguous. The CDR3 spans 13 residues. Germline loops: CDR1 LGHDT, CDR2 YNNKEL (reference sequence). The V gene lost 4 bases and the J gene lost 8 bases, with 9 bases spanning the gap. CDR3 sequence: CASSRAVDSPLHF. The DNA for the CDR3 is TGTGCCAGCAGCCGGGCTGTGGATTCACCCCTCCACTTT.

This rearrangement joins TRBV9 to TRBJ1-1; 7 nucleotides agree with TRBD1. Germline V gives CDR1 SGDLS, CDR2 YYNGEE. CDR3 length: 16 amino acids. Unmatched junction bases numbered 10, after V lost 4 bases and J lost 1 base. As DNA, the CDR3 is TGTGCCAGCAGCTCCACTCAGGGGGGGGCGAACACTGAAGCTTTCTTT. It translates to CASSSTQGGANTEAFF.

The V call is TRBV7-2, the J call TRBJ2-2, with D perhaps assigned TRBD1 or TRBD2 (5 bases each). This CDR3 is 16 amino acids long. From germline, CDR1 is SGHTA and CDR2 FQGNSA. V was shortened by 6 bases and J by 0 bases, with 14 bases between the two germline ends. The CDR3 DNA reads TGTGCCAGCAGACCAACCGGGACCTCGAACACCGGGGAGCTGTTTTTT. Translated, it gives CASRPTGTSNTGELFF.

The chain combines TRBV5-1 with TRBJ1-2; 7 bases are a match to TRBD1. The germline gives CDR1 SGHRS, CDR2 YFSETQ. The J segment lost 2 bases and the V segment lost 0 bases, leaving 1 base of the junction unmatched. CDR3 size: 14 residues. The CDR3 reads CASSLGQGNYGYTF. The CDR3 DNA reads TGCGCCAGCAGCTTGGGACAGGGAAACTATGGCTACACCTTC.

The genes are TRBV28 and TRBJ1-2, with D possibly being TRBD1 (5 bases). Germline V gives CDR1 MDHEN, CDR2 SYDVKM. This CDR3 has 14 amino acids. V was shortened by 3 bases and J by 0 bases, with 8 bases between the two germline ends. As DNA, the CDR3 is TGTGCCAGCAGTTTGGGGGGGGCTAACTATGGCTACACCTTC. This gives the protein CASSLGGANYGYTF.

This chain uses TRBV6-2 or TRBV6-3 with TRBJ2-7, with unresolved D. This CDR3 has 15 amino acids. Germline V gene sequence: CDR1 MNHEY, CDR2 SVGEGT. V gave up 4 bases and J gave up 6 bases, with 19 bases separating them. The CDR3, as DNA: TGTGCCAGCAGTTTATGCGAGAACTTCCTCTGCGAGCAGTACTTC. The encoded protein is CASSLCENFLCEQYF.

The chain employs TRBV5-1 and TRBJ2-3; 10 bases map to TRBD2. The CDR3 loop spans 16 amino acids. Trimming at V came to 0 bases and at J to 2 bases, leaving 3 bases not matched to a gene. CDR1 and CDR2 (germline): SGHRS, YFSETQ. CDR3 sequence reads: CASSLALAGATDTQYF. In nucleotides, the CDR3 is TGCGCCAGCAGCTTGGCGCTAGCGGGGGCCACAGATACGCAGTATTTT.

This chain uses TRBV4-1 with TRBJ1-4, with TRBD1 as a possible D gene (5 bases). The CDR3 runs to 16 residues. Germline lookup yields CDR1 MGHRA and CDR2 YSYEKL. With 0 bases removed from V and 8 bases from J, the gap between germline ends came to 16 bases. CDR3 region: CASSQDWGFPGEKLFF. CDR3 DNA: TGCGCCAGCAGCCAAGATTGGGGGTTTCCGGGGGAAAAACTGTTTTTT.

This clone was recorded only once. The rearrangement joins TRBV16 to TRBJ2-7; no clear D gene. The CDR3 spans 13 residues. The V gene's germline CDR1 is KGHSY and CDR2 FQNENV. V lost 0 bases and J 7 bases, leaving 10 bases between the germline ends. The CDR3 nucleotides read TGTGCCAGCAGCCAATCTTATCTCCGGGAGCAGTACTTC. Translating gives CASSQSYLREQYF.

V gene TRBV27 combines with J gene TRBJ1-6; maybe TRBD1 (5 bases). The V end lost 7 bases, the J end lost 0 bases, and 16 bases lay between the germline ends. Per the germline V gene, CDR1 is MNHEY and CDR2 is SMNVEV (reference sequence). The CDR3 is 17 amino acids. The CDR3 loop is CASMGRVRSSYNSPLHF. Written as DNA, the CDR3 is TGTGCCAGCATGGGCAGGGTGAGAAGCTCCTATAATTCACCCCTCCACTTT.